Listed below are T cell receptor beta chains from one sample, sequenced in a study of cytomegalovirus exposure and HLA in healthy donors. Here immunoSEQ multiplex PCR was the method, and the copy in TCRdb shows in-frame clones only, minus some. The data show 55,000 to 75,000 clones, with 75% seen just once and about 7.1% held by the top ten. The sample was PBMCs. These receptors were collected from a young woman in good health and CMV-seropositive. The CDR3 runs from the conserved cysteine through the conserved F or W. The D gene is left open where the match is weak. The size field is filled for only some rows; it gives once, few, many or a size class.

V,size,D,J,DNA,CDR3
TRBV5-1,.,.,TRBJ1-1,TGCGCCAGCAGCTTGAATACAGGCCCGGAGGAAGCTTTCTTT,CASSLNTGPEEAFF
TRBV27,.,.,TRBJ2-2,TGTGCCAGCAGTTCCGGTTCGACAGGCGCCCTTTGGAACACCGGGGAGCTGTTTTTT,CASSSGSTGALWNTGELFF
TRBV13,.,TRBD2,TRBJ2-2,TGTGCCAGCAGCTTTTCGCTAGCGGGTCTTGACACCGGGGAGCTGTTTTTT,CASSFSLAGLDTGELFF
TRBV27,once,.,TRBJ1-5,TGTGCCAGCAGGAAGTCAGTTAGCAATCAGCCCCAGCATTTT,CASRKSVSNQPQHF
TRBV29-1,.,TRBD2,TRBJ2-3,TGCAGCGTTGGCAGCGGGAGGGCGACAGATACGCAGTATTTT,CSVGSGRATDTQYF
TRBV11-2,.,.,TRBJ1-6,TGTGCCAGCAGCTTAGATATATGGGGACTGATAAATTCACCCCTCCACTTT,CASSLDIWGLINSPLHF
TRBV28,.,.,TRBJ1-1,TGTGCCAGCAGTCCAAATGCCCCCTCGGGCACTGAAGCTTTCTTT,CASSPNAPSGTEAFF
TRBV10-3,.,.,TRBJ2-3,TGTGCCATCAGACCAGGAAAGGGGGCGGGGAATACAGATACGCAGTATTTT,CAIRPGKGAGNTDTQYF
TRBV27,.,.,TRBJ1-6,TGTGCCAGCAGTCTTTACACTACCTCCTATAATTCACCCCTCCACTTT,CASSLYTTSYNSPLHF
TRBV15,.,.,TRBJ2-7,TGTGCCACCAGCGGGCAGGGTGCCTACGAGCAGTACTTC,CATSGQGAYEQYF
TRBV6-1,.,TRBD2,TRBJ2-1,TGTGCCAGCAGTGAACCTTTAGCGGGAGGGTCCGATGAGCAGTTCTTC,CASSEPLAGGSDEQFF
TRBV5-1,.,TRBD2,TRBJ2-7,TGCGCCAGCAGCTTGGTGGGAGGGAACTACGAGCAGTACTTC,CASSLVGGNYEQYF
TRBV28,.,TRBD1,TRBJ1-5,TGTGCCAGCAGTCTCCATTCAGGGGGTGAGGGTCAGCCCCAGCATTTT,CASSLHSGGEGQPQHF
TRBV5-4,.,TRBD2,TRBJ2-2,TGTGCCAGCAGTGGGGGACTAGCGGGAGCCATCGGCACCGGGGAGCTGTTTTTT,CASSGGLAGAIGTGELFF
TRBV7-8,.,TRBD2,TRBJ2-3,TGTGCCAGCAGCTTTGGCGGGAGTGGGGCAGATACGCAGTATTTT,CASSFGGSGADTQYF
TRBV2,few,TRBD2,TRBJ2-6,TGTGCCAGCTGCCCCGGGGGGTCTGGGGCCAACGTCCTGACTTTC,CASCPGGSGANVLTF
TRBV6-5,.,TRBD2,TRBJ2-7,TGTGCCAGCAGCCAATTCGGGCTAGCGGGAGTCGAGCAGTACTTC,CASSQFGLAGVEQYF
TRBV19,.,.,TRBJ2-4,TGTGCCAGTAGTATAGTGGGTAGACTAGCCAAAAACATTCAGTACTTC,CASSIVGRLAKNIQYF
TRBV30,.,TRBD1,TRBJ2-7,TGTGCCTGGAGTACCACAGGGGGCGAGCAGTACTTC,CAWSTTGGEQYF
TRBV7-8,few,TRBD1,TRBJ2-5,TGTGCCAGCAGCTTGGGGGACAGGGCCCAAGAGACCCAGTACTTC,CASSLGDRAQETQYF
TRBV4-1,.,.,TRBJ1-3,TGCGCCAGCAGCCAAGTACAGGGACACTCTGGAAACACCATATATTTT,CASSQVQGHSGNTIYF
TRBV15,.,TRBD1,TRBJ1-2,TGTGCCACCAGCAGAGATCGGGACAGGGCGTCTGGCTACACCTTC,CATSRDRDRASGYTF
TRBV6-1,.,TRBD2,TRBJ2-3,TGTGCCAGCAGTGGCCGAGGGAGGGCAACAGATACGCAGTATTTT,CASSGRGRATDTQYF
TRBV9,.,TRBD2,TRBJ2-3,TGTGCCAGCAGCGTAGCTGGGACTAGCGGGAGGGGAGATACGCAGTATTTT,CASSVAGTSGRGDTQYF
TRBV27,.,TRBD1,TRBJ2-2,TGTGCCAGCAGAGCCGGACAGGGGGCGGTCGGGGAGCTGTTTTTT,CASRAGQGAVGELFF
TRBV27,.,TRBD2,TRBJ2-1,TGTGCCAGCAGTTTATCGGGAGGTGGCGGGAGGGCAGATGAGCAGTTCTTC,CASSLSGGGGRADEQFF
TRBV12-5,.,.,TRBJ2-1,TGTGCTAGTGGTTCCGTAAACAATGAGCAGTTCTTC,CASGSVNNEQFF
TRBV28,.,.,TRBJ2-3,TGTGCCAGCAGCCAACCACAGGGAAGGAAGCCAGATACGCAGTATTTT,CASSQPQGRKPDTQYF
TRBV10-2,.,TRBD2,TRBJ2-7,TGCGCCAGCCTTTTAGCGGGAGAGTACGAGCAGTACTTC,CASLLAGEYEQYF
TRBV4-1,.,TRBD1,TRBJ1-1,TGCGCCAGCAGCCAAGTCGAGGGGGCAAGAGCTTTCTTT,CASSQVEGARAFF
TRBV5-1,.,TRBD2,TRBJ2-6,TGCGCCAGCAGCTCACCCGTGGGGACTAGCGGGAGGGGGGCTGGGGCCAACGTCCTGACTTTC,CASSSPVGTSGRGAGANVLTF
TRBV9,.,TRBD2,TRBJ2-7,TGTGCCAGCAGCGTAGTCCCAGCGGGAATAAACGAGCAGTACTTC,CASSVVPAGINEQYF
TRBV19,few,.,TRBJ1-5,TGTGCCAGTAGCCCCACCCCGGGACCCCAGCATTTT,CASSPTPGPQHF
TRBV5-1,.,TRBD1,TRBJ2-2,TGCGCCAGCAGCCGGGACAGCTTAAACACCGGGGAGCTGTTTTTT,CASSRDSLNTGELFF
TRBV28,.,.,TRBJ2-7,TGTGCCAGCCGAGAGGGGGGGGCGCGCAACGAGCAGTACTTC,CASREGGARNEQYF
TRBV23-1,.,.,TRBJ2-1,TGCGCCAGCAGTCCAGACGGGATTGATGATTATTCCTCCTACAATGAGCAGTTCTTC,CASSPDGIDDYSSYNEQFF
TRBV2,once,.,TRBJ2-2,TGTGCCAGCAGTGAAAGGGTGGGGGGTAACACCGGGGAGCTGTTTTTT,CASSERVGGNTGELFF
TRBV5-4,.,.,TRBJ1-2,TGTGCCAGCAGCGGCCCACCAGGCCGGGAGGGCTACACCTTC,CASSGPPGREGYTF
TRBV6-1,few,.,TRBJ1-5,TGTGCCAGCAGCGGTCCCGATCAGCCCCAGCATTTT,CASSGPDQPQHF
TRBV20-1,once,.,TRBJ2-2,TGCAGTGCTCCTTCTCCCGGGGAGCTGTTTTTT,CSAPSPGELFF
TRBV10-3,.,TRBD2,TRBJ2-3,TGTGCCATCAGTGAGTCGAAACTAGCGGGACCAGATACGCAGTATTTT,CAISESKLAGPDTQYF
TRBV7-5,.,.,TRBJ1-1,TGTGCCAGAAGCTACACCAGGACAGGGAACACTGAAGCTTTCTTT,CARSYTRTGNTEAFF
TRBV6-1,few,.,TRBJ1-1,TGTGCCACCAATGGACCTGGACTGACGAACACTGAAGCTTTCTTT,CATNGPGLTNTEAFF
TRBV27,.,TRBD1,TRBJ2-1,TGTGCCAGCAGTCGGGACAGATCCTACAATGAGCAGTTCTTC,CASSRDRSYNEQFF
TRBV11-1,few,.,TRBJ1-1,TGTGCCAGCAGCTTGTCAAACACTGAAGCTTTCTTT,CASSLSNTEAFF
TRBV6-6,.,.,TRBJ2-1,TGTGCCAGCAGTTCAGGGGGGAATGAGCAGTTCTTC,CASSSGGNEQFF
TRBV11-3,.,.,TRBJ2-5,TGTGCCAGCAGCTTAGGTTCCCTCTGGGGCCCGGGAGAACAAGAGACCCAGTACTTC,CASSLGSLWGPGEQETQYF
TRBV7-9,.,.,TRBJ2-7,TGTGCCAGCAGCTTTTCTGACTCTTACGAGCAGTACTTC,CASSFSDSYEQYF
TRBV6-5,.,.,TRBJ1-5,TGTGCCAGCAGTTACCGTTCAGGCAATCAGCCCCAGCATTTT,CASSYRSGNQPQHF
TRBV14,.,.,TRBJ2-7,TGTGCCAGCAGCCGACTAGATCGTTTGTCCTACGAGCAGTACTTC,CASSRLDRLSYEQYF
TRBV25-1,.,.,TRBJ1-1,TGTGCCAGCAGTGAATATCCTATGAGTGAAGCTTTCTTT,CASSEYPMSEAFF
TRBV7-7,.,TRBD1,TRBJ1-5,TGTGCTAGCAGCAAGGACAGGGACCAGCCCCAGCATTTT,CASSKDRDQPQHF
TRBV7-2,.,TRBD1,TRBJ2-5,TGTGCCAGCAGCTTAGGGACAGGGAGGTTCGAGACCCAGTACTTC,CASSLGTGRFETQYF
TRBV29-1,.,TRBD1,TRBJ1-2,TGCAGCGTTGTACAGGGGGGCGGCTACACCTTC,CSVVQGGGYTF
TRBV4-3,.,.,TRBJ2-1,TGCGCCAGCAGCCAAGAGGAGGGGAGCTCCTACAATGAGCAGTTCTTC,CASSQEEGSSYNEQFF
TRBV6-5,.,.,TRBJ2-2,TGTGCCAGCAGTTCTAACACCGGGGAGCTGTTTTTT,CASSSNTGELFF
TRBV5-4,.,.,TRBJ1-2,TGTGCCAGCAGCTCCCCCGACAGGTCGGGAGGCTACACCTTC,CASSSPDRSGGYTF
TRBV7-9,.,TRBD1,TRBJ2-7,TGTTCCAGCAGCTTATCCGGACAGGGAAGGTACGAGCAGTACTTC,CSSSLSGQGRYEQYF
TRBV11-2,.,.,TRBJ1-1,TGTGCCAGCAGCCCCAGGAGGGGTTTGAACACTGAAGCTTTCTTT,CASSPRRGLNTEAFF